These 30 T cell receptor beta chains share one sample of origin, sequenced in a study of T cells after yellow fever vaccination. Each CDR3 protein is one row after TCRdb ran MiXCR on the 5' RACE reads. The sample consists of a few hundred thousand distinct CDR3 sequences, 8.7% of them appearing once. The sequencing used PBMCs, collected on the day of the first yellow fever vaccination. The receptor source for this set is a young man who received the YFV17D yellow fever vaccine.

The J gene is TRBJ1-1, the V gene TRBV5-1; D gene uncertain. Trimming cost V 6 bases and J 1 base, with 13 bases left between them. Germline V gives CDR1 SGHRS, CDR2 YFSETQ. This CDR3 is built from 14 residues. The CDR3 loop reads CASTRLPANTEAFF. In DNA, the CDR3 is TGCGCCAGCACCCGACTGCCAGCGAACACTGAAGCTTTCTTT.

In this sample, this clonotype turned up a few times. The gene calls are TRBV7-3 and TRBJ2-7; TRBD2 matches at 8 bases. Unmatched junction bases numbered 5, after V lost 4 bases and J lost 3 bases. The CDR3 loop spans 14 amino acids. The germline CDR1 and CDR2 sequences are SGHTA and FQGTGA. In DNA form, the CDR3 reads TGTGCCAGCAGCTCCGGGGGGGCAGGCTACGAGCAGTACTTC. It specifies CASSSGGAGYEQYF. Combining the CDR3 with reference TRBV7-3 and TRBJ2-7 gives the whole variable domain GAGVSQTPSNKVTEKGKYVELRCDPISGHTALYWYRQSLGQGPEFLIYFQGTGAADDSGLPNDRFFAVRPEGSVSTLKIQRTERGDSAVYLCASSSGGAGYEQYFGPGTRLTVT.

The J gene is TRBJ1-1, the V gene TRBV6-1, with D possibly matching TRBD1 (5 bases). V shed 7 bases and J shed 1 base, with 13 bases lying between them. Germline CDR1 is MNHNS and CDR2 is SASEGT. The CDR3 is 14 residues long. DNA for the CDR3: TGTGCCAGCAAGAGGCCTCAGGGGAACACTGAAGCTTTCTTT. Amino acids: CASKRPQGNTEAFF.

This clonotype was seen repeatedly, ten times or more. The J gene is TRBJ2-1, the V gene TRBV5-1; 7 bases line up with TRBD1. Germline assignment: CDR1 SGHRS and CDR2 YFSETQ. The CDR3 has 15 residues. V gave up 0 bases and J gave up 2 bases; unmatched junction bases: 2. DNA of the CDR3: TGCGCCAGCAGCTTGGCAGGGGGTACCTACAATGAGCAGTTCTTC. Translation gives CASSLAGGTYNEQFF.

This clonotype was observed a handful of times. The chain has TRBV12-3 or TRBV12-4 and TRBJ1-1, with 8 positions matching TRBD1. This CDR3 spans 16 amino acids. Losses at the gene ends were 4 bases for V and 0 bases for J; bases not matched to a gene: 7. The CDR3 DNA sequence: TGTGCCAGCAGTTCCGGACAGGGACTAATGAACACTGAAGCTTTCTTT. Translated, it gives CASSSGQGLMNTEAFF.

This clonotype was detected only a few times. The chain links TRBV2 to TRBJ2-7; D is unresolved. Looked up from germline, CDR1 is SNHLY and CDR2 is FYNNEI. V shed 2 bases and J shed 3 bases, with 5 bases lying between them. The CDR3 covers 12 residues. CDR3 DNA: TGTGCCAGCAGTGAATCGTTCTACGAGCAGTACTTC. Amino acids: CASSESFYEQYF.

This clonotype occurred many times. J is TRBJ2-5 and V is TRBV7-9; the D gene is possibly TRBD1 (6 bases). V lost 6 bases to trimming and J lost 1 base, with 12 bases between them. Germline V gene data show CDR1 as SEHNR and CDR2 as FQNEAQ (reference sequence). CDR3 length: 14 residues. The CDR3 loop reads CASRKTGPQETQYF. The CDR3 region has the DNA TGTGCCAGCAGAAAGACAGGACCCCAAGAGACCCAGTACTTC.

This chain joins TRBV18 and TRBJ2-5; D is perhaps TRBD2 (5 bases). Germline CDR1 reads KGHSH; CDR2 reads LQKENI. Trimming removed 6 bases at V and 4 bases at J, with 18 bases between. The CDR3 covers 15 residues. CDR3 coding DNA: TGTGCCAGCTCCCCAGGCGAGGTCGGGGTAGAGACCCAGTACTTC. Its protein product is CASSPGEVGVETQYF. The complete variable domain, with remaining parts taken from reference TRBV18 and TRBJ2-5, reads NAGVMQNPRHLVRRRGQEARLRCSPMKGHSHVYWYRQLPEEGLKFMVYLQKENIIDESGMPKERFSAEFPKEGPSILRIQQVVRGDSAAYFCASSPGEVGVETQYFGPGTRLLVL.

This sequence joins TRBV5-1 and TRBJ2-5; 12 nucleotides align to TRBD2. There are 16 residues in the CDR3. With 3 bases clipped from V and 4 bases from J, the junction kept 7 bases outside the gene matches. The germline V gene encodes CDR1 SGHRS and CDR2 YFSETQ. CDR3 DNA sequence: TGCGCCAGCAGCTACCGACTAGCGGGGGCGTCAGAGACCCAGTACTTC. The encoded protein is CASSYRLAGASETQYF.

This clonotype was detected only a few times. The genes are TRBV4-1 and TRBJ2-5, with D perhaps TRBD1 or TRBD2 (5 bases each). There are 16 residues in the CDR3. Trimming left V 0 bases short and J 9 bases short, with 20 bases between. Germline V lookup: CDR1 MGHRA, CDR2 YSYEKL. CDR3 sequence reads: CASSQDTRGSFSSQYF. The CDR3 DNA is TGCGCCAGCAGCCAAGACACTAGGGGATCCTTTTCGTCCCAGTACTTC.

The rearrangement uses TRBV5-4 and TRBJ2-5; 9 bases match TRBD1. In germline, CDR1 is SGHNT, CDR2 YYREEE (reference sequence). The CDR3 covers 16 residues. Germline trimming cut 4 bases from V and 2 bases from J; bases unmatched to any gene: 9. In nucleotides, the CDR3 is TGTGCCAGCAGCCCCGTCGGACAGGGGAGACAAGAGACCCAGTACTTC. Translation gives CASSPVGQGRQETQYF. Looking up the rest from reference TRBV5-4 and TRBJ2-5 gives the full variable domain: ETGVTQSPTHLIKTRGQQVTLRCSSQSGHNTVSWYQQALGQGPQFIFQYYREEENGRGNFPPRFSGLQFPNYSSELNVNALELDDSALYLCASSPVGQGRQETQYFGPGTRLLVL.

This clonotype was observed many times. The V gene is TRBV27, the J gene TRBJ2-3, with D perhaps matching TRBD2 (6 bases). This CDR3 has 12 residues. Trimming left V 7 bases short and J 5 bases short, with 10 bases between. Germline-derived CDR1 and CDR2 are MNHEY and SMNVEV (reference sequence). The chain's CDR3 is CASKTEGDTQYF. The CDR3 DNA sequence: TGTGCCAGCAAAACGGAGGGAGATACGCAGTATTTT.

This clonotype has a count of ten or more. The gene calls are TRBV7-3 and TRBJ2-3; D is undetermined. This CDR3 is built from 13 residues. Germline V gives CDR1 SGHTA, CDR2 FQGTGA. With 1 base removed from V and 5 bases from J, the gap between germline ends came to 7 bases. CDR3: CASSLSPRDTQYF. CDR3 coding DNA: TGTGCCAGCAGCTTAAGTCCCCGAGATACGCAGTATTTT.

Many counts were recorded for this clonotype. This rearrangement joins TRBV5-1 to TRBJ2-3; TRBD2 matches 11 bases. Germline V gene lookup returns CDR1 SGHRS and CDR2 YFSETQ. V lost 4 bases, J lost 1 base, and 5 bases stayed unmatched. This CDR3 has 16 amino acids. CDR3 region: CASSQATSGGTDTQYF. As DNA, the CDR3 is TGCGCCAGCAGCCAAGCGACTAGCGGGGGCACAGATACGCAGTATTTT. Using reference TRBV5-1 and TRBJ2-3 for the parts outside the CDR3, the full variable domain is KAGVTQTPRYLIKTRGQQVTLSCSPISGHRSVSWYQQTPGQGLQFLFEYFSETQRNKGNFPGRFSGRQFSNSRSEMNVSTLELGDSALYLCASSQATSGGTDTQYFGPGTRLTVL.

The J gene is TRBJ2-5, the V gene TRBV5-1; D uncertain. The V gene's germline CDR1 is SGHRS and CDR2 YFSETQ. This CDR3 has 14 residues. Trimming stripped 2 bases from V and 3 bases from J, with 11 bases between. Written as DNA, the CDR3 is TGCGCCAGCAGCTTCGGGTTTGGGGAAGAGACCCAGTACTTC. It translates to CASSFGFGEETQYF.

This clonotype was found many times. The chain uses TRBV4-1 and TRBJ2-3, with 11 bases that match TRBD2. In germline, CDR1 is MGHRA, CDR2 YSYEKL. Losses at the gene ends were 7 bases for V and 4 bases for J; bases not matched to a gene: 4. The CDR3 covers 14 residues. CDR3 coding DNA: TGCGCCAGCAATAGCGGGGGGGGCCCAGATACGCAGTATTTT. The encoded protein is CASNSGGGPDTQYF.

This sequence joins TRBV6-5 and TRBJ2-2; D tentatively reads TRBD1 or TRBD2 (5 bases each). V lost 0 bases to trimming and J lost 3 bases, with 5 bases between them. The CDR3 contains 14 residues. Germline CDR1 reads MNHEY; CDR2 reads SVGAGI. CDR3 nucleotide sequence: TGTGCCAGCAGTTACTCGGGGGACACCGGGGAGCTGTTTTTT. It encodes CASSYSGDTGELFF.

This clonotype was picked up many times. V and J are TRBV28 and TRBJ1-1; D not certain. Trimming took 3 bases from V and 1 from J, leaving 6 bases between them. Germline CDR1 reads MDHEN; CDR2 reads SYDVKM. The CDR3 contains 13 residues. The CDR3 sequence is CASSFGGNTEAFF. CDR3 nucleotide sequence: TGTGCCAGCAGTTTCGGAGGGAACACTGAAGCTTTCTTT.

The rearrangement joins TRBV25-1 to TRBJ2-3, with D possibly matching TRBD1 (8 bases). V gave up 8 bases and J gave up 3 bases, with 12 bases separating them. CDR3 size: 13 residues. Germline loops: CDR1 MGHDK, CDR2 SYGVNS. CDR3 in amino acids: CASLQGGTDTQYF. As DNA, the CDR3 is TGTGCCAGCCTACAGGGGGGGACAGATACGCAGTATTTT.

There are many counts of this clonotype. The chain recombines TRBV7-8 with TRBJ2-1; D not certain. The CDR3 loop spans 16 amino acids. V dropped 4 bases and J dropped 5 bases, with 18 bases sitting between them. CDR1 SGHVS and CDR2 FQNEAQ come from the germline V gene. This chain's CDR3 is CASSSPSRRYDNEQFF. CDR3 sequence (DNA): TGTGCCAGCAGCTCCCCCTCGCGTAGGTACGACAATGAGCAGTTCTTC.

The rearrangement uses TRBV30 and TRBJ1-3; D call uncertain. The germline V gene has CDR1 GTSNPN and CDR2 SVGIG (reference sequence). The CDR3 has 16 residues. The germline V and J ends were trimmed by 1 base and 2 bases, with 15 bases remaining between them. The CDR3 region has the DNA TGTGCCTGGAGTGCCCGGAGGATCCTACCTGGAAACACCATATATTTT. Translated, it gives CAWSARRILPGNTIYF.

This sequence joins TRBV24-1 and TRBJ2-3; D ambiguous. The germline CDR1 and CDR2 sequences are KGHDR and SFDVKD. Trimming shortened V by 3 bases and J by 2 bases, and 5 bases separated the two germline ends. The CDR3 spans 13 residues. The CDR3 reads CATSDPYTDTQYF. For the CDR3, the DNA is TGTGCCACCAGTGATCCCTACACAGATACGCAGTATTTT.

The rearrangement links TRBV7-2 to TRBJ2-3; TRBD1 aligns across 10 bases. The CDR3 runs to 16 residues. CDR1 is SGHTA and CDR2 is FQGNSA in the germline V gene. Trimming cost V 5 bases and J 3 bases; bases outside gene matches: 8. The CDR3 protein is CASSLSPGQGTDTQYF. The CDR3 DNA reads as TGTGCCAGCAGCCTCTCACCGGGACAGGGGACAGATACGCAGTATTTT.

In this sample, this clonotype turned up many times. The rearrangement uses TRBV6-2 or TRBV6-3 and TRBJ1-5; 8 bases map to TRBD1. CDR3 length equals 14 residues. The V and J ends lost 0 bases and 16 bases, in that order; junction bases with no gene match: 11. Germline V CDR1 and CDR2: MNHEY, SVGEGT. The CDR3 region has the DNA TGTGCCAGCAGTTACTCGGTTCAGTCACAGGGGGAACATTTT. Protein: CASSYSVQSQGEHF.

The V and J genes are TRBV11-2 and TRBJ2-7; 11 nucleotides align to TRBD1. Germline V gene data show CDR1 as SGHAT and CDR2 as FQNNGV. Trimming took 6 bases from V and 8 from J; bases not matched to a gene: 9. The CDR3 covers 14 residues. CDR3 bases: TGTGCCAGCAGACCAGGGACAGGGGGGCCGCAGCAGTACTTC. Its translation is CASRPGTGGPQQYF.

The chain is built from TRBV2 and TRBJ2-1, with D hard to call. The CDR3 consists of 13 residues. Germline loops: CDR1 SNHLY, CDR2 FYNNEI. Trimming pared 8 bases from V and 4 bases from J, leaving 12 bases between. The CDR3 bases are TGTGCCAGCGATTACACTACTTACAATGAGCAGTTCTTC. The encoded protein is CASDYTTYNEQFF. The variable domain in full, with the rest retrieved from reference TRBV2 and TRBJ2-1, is EPEVTQTPSHQVTQMGQEVILRCVPISNHLYFYWYRQILGQKVEFLVSFYNNEISEKSEIFDDQFSVERPDGSNFTLKIRSTKLEDSAMYFCASDYTTYNEQFFGPGTRLTVL.

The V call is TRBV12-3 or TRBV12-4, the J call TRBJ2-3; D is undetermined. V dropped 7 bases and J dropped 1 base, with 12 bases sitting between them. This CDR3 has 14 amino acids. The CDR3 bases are TGTGCCAGCACCACCCTCGCTCGCACAGATACGCAGTATTTT. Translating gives CASTTLARTDTQYF.

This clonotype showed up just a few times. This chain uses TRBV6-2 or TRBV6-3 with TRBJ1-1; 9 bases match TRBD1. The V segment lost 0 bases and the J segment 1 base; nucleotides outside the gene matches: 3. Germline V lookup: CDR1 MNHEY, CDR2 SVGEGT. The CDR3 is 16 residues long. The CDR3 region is CASSYSPTGGNTEAFF. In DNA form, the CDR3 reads TGTGCCAGCAGTTACTCACCGACAGGGGGGAACACTGAAGCTTTCTTT.

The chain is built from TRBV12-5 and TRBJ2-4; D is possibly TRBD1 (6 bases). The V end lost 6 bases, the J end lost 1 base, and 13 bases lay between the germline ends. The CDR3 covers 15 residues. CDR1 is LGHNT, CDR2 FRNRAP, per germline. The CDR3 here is CASGVTGNAKNIQYF. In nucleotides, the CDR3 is TGTGCTAGTGGGGTAACAGGGAACGCCAAAAACATTCAGTACTTC.

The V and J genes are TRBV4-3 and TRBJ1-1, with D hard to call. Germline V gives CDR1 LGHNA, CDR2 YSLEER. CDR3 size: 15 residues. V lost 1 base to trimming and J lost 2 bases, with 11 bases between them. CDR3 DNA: TGCGCCAGCAGCCAAGTCCGAGCGAGAAACACTGAAGCTTTCTTT. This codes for CASSQVRARNTEAFF.